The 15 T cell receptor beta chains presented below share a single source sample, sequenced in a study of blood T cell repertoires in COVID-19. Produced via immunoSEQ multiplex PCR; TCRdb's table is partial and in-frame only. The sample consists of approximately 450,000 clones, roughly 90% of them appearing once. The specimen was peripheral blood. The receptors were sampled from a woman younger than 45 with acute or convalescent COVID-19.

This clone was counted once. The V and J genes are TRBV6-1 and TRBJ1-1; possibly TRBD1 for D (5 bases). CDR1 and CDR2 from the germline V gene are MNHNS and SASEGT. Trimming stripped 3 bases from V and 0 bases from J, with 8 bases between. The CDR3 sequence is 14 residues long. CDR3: CASSDREVNTEAFF. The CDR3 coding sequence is TGTGCCAGCAGTGACAGGGAGGTGAACACTGAAGCTTTCTTT.

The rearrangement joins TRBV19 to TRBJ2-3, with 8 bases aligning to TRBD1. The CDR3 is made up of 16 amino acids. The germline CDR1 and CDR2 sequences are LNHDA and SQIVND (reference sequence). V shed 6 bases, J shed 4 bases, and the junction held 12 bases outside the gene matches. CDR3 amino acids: CASRGQGTRRADTQYF. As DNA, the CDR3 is TGTGCCAGTAGAGGACAGGGTACTCGTAGGGCAGATACGCAGTATTTT.

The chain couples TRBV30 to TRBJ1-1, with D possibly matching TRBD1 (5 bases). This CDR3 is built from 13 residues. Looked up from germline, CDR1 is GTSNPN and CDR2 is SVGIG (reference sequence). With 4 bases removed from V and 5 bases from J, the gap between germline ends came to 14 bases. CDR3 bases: TGTGCCTGGACTGGGAGGGGAGTTACTGAAGCTTTCTTT. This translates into CAWTGRGVTEAFF.

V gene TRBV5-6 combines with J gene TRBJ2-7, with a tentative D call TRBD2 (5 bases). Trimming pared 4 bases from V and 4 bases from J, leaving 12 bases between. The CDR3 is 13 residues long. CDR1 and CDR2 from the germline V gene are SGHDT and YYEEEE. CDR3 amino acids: CASSGPGLYEQYF. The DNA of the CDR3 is TGTGCCAGCAGCGGCCCGGGATTATACGAGCAGTACTTC.

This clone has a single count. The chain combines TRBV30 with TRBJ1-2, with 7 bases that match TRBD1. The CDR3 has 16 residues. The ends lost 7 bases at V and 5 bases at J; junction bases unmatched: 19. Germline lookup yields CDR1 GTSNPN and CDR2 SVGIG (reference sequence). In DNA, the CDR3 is TGTGCCTCGGACCCCCGCAGGGACAGAGGAAGTTATGGCTACACCTTC. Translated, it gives CASDPRRDRGSYGYTF.

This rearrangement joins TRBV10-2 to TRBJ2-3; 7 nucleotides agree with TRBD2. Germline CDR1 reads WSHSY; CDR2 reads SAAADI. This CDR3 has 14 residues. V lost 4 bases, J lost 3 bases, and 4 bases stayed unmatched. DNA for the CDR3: TGCGCCAGCAGTGTGCGGGGGAGTACAGATACGCAGTATTTT. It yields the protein CASSVRGSTDTQYF.

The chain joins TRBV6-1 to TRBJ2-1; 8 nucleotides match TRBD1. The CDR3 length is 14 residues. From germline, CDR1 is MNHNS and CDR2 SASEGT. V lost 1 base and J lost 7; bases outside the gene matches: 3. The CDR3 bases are TGTGCCAGCAGTGAAGGGACAGGGTTGAATGAGCAGTTCTTC. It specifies CASSEGTGLNEQFF.

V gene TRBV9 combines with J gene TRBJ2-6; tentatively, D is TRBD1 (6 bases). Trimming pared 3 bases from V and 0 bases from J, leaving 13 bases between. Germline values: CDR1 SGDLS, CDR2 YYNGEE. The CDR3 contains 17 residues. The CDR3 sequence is CASSATVQGSGANVLTF. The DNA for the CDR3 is TGTGCCAGCAGCGCTACTGTACAGGGCTCTGGGGCCAACGTCCTGACTTTC.

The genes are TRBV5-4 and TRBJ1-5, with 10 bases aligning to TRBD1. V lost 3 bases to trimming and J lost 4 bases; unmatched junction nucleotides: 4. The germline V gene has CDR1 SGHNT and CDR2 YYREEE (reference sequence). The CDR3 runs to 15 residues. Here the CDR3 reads CASSSGTGVNQPQHF. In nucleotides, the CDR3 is TGTGCCAGCAGCTCCGGGACAGGGGTGAATCAGCCCCAGCATTTT. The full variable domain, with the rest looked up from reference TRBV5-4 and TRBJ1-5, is ETGVTQSPTHLIKTRGQQVTLRCSSQSGHNTVSWYQQALGQGPQFIFQYYREEENGRGNFPPRFSGLQFPNYSSELNVNALELDDSALYLCASSSGTGVNQPQHFGDGTRLSIL.

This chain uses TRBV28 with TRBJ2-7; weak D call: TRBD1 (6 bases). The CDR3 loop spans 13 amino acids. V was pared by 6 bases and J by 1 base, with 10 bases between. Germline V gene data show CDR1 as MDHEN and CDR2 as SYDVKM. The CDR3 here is CASSHTGSYEQYF. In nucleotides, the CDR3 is TGTGCCAGCAGCCACACAGGGTCCTACGAGCAGTACTTC.

DNA for the CDR3: TGTGCCAGCAGCTTGGAACGGTCACCCCTCCACTTT. It is translated as CASSLERSPLHF. V and J are TRBV5-4 and TRBJ1-6; D is uncertain. V lost 0 bases to trimming and J lost 10 bases, with 5 bases between them. The CDR3 has 12 residues. Per the germline V gene, CDR1 is SGHNT and CDR2 is YYREEE (reference sequence).

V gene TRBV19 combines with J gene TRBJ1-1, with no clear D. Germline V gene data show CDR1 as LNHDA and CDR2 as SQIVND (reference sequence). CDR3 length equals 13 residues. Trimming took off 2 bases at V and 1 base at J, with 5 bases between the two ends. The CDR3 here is CASSISRNTEAFF. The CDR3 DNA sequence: TGTGCCAGTAGTATAAGCCGGAACACTGAAGCTTTCTTT.

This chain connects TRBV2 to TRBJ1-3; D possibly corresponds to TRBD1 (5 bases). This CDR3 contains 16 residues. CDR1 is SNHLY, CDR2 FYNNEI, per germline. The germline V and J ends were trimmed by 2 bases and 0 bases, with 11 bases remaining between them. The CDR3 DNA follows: TGTGCCAGCAGTGAAAGGGGCCGGTTCTCTGGAAACACCATATATTTT. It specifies CASSERGRFSGNTIYF.

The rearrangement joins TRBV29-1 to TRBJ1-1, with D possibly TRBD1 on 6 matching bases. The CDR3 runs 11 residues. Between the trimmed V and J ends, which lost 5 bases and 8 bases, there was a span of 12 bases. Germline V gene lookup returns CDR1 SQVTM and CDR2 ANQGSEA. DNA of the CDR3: TGCAGCGTTCATTCCGGGACAGAAGCTTTCTTT. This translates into CSVHSGTEAFF.

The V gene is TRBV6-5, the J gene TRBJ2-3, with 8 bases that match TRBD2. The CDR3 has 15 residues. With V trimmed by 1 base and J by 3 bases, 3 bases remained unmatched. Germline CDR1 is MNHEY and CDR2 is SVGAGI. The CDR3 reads CASSYFGGGTDTQYF. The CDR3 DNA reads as TGTGCCAGCAGTTACTTCGGGGGGGGGACAGATACGCAGTATTTT.